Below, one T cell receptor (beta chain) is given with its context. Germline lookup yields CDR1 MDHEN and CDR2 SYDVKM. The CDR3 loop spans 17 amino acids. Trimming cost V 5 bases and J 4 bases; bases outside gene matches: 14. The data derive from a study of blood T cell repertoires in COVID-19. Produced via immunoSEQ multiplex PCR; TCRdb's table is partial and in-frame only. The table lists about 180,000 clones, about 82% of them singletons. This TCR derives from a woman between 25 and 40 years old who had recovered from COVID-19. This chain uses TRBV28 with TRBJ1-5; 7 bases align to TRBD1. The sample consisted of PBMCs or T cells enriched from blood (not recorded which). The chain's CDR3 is CASSLQGPQEGNQPQHF. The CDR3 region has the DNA TGTGCCAGCAGTCTACAGGGGCCGCAGGAAGGGAATCAGCCCCAGCATTTT. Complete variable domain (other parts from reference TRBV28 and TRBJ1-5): DVKVTQSSRYLVKRTGEKVFLECVQDMDHENMFWYRQDPGLGLRLIYFSYDVKMKEKGDIPEGYSVSREKKERFSLILESASTNQTSMYLCASSLQGPQEGNQPQHFGDGTRLSIL.